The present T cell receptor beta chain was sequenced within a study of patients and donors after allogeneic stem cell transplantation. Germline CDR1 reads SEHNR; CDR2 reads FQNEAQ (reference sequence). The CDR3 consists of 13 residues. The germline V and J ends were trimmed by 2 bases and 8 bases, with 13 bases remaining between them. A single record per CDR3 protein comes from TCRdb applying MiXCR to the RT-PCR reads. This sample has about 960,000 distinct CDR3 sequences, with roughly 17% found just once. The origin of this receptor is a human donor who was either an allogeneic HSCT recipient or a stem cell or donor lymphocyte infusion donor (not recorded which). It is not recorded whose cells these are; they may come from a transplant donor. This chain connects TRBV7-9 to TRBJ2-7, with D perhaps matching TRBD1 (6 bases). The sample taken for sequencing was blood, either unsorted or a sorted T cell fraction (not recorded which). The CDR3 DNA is TGTGCCAGCAGCTTACCCCCGGACAGCCAGCAGTACTTC. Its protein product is CASSLPPDSQQYF.